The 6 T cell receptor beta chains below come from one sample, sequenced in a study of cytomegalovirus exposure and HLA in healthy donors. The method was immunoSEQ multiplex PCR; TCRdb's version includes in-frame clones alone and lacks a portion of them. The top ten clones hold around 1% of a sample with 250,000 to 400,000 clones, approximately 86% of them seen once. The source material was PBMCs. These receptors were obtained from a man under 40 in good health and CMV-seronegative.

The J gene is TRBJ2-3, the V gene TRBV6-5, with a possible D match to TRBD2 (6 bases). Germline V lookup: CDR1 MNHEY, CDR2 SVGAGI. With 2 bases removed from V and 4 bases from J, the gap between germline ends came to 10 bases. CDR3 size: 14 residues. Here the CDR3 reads CASSYLTRSDTQYF. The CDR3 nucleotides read TGTGCCAGCAGTTACCTGACTAGATCAGATACGCAGTATTTT.

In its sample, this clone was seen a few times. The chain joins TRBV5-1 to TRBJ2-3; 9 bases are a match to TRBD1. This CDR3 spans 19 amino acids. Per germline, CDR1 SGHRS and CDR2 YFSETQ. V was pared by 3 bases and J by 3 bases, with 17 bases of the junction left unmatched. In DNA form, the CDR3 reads TGCGCCAGCAGCTGGACAGGGGCTCTCGGTCGGGGTTTTACAGATACGCAGTATTTT. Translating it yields CASSWTGALGRGFTDTQYF.

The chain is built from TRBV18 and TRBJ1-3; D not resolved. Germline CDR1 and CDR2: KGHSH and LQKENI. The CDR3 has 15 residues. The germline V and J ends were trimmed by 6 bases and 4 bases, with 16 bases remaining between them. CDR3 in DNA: TGTGCCAGCTCCCCTCCGGGAACCACGGGAAACACCATATATTTT. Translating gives CASSPPGTTGNTIYF.

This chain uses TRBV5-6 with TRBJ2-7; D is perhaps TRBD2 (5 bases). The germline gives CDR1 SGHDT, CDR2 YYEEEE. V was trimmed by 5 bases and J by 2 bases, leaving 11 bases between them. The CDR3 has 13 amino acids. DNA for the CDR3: TGTGCCAGCAGATACGGGGAGACCTACGAGCAGTACTTC. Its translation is CASRYGETYEQYF.

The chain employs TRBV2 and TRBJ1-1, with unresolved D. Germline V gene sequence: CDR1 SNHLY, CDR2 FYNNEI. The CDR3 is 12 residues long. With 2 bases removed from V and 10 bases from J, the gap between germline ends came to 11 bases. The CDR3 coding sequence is TGTGCCAGCAGTGAAACCGGGGTGGGAGCTTTCTTT. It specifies CASSETGVGAFF.

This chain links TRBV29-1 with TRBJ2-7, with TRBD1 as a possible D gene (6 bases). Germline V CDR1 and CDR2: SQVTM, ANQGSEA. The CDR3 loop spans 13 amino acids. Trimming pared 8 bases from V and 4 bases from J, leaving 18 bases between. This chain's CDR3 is CSFLTGSDYEQYF. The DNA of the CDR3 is TGCAGCTTTCTTACAGGGAGCGATTACGAGCAGTACTTC.